The next 6 T cell receptor beta chains were all read from a single sample in a study of cytomegalovirus exposure and HLA in healthy donors. Amplification used 60 Vbeta primers and 13 Jbeta primers. Using immunoSEQ multiplex PCR, the repertoire was profiled, and TCRdb retains in-frame clones only, with some absent. The sample contains some 120,000 clones, more than 75% of which appear only once. The sequencing input was PBMCs. These receptors were obtained from a woman aged 60-75 years in good health and CMV-seropositive.

This rearrangement joins TRBV2 to TRBJ1-4; D gene uncertain. The CDR3 has 15 amino acids. Trimming removed 3 bases at V and 8 bases at J, with 16 bases between. Germline V gene data show CDR1 as SNHLY and CDR2 as FYNNEI. This CDR3 is CASSDGITEGEKLFF. The CDR3 DNA reads TGTGCCAGCAGTGACGGGATCACGGAGGGCGAAAAACTGTTTTTT.

This chain connects TRBV27 to TRBJ2-4, with D perhaps matching TRBD1 (5 bases). This CDR3 is built from 13 residues. V was pared by 6 bases and J by 8 bases, with 14 bases between. Germline V gene lookup returns CDR1 MNHEY and CDR2 SMNVEV (reference sequence). CDR3 DNA: TGTGCCAGCAGAAAAGGGGTCAGGCACATTCAGTACTTC. Amino acids: CASRKGVRHIQYF.

The V call is TRBV4-1, the J call TRBJ2-7; tentatively, D is TRBD1 (5 bases). Germline values: CDR1 MGHRA, CDR2 YSYEKL. The V end was cut by 3 bases, the J end by 3 bases, with 24 bases between. CDR3 length: 18 amino acids. CDR3 in amino acids: CASSQLLILRGASYEQYF. The CDR3 nucleotides are TGCGCCAGCAGCCAGCTTTTAATACTCCGTGGGGCAAGCTACGAGCAGTACTTC.

This chain connects TRBV5-8 to TRBJ1-5; tentatively, D is TRBD1 (6 bases). Trimming stripped 4 bases from V and 1 base from J, with 15 bases between. Germline CDR1 reads SGHTS; CDR2 reads YDEGEE. This CDR3 is built from 16 residues. The CDR3 is CASSPTGIWSNQPQHF. In DNA, the CDR3 is TGTGCCAGCAGCCCAACAGGGATTTGGAGCAATCAGCCCCAGCATTTT.

This clone came up a few times. This chain uses TRBV5-4 with TRBJ2-3; 11 bases map to TRBD2. CDR1 is SGHNT and CDR2 is YYREEE in the germline V gene (reference sequence). This CDR3 has 15 residues. The junction had 4 bases not matched to a gene; V was cut back by 1 base and J by 6 bases. The CDR3 protein is CASSLPSGGSDTQYF. The CDR3 DNA sequence: TGTGCCAGCAGCTTGCCTAGCGGGGGGTCTGATACGCAGTATTTT.

This clone was picked up a small number of times. The chain employs TRBV7-8 and TRBJ1-6, with a possible D match to TRBD1 (6 bases). Trimming cost V 5 bases and J 10 bases, with 15 bases left between them. Per germline, CDR1 SGHVS and CDR2 FQNEAQ. CDR3 length: 14 residues. The CDR3 region has the DNA TGTGCCAGCAGCCTCGGGGACATGTACTCACCCCTCCACTTT. It yields the protein CASSLGDMYSPLHF.